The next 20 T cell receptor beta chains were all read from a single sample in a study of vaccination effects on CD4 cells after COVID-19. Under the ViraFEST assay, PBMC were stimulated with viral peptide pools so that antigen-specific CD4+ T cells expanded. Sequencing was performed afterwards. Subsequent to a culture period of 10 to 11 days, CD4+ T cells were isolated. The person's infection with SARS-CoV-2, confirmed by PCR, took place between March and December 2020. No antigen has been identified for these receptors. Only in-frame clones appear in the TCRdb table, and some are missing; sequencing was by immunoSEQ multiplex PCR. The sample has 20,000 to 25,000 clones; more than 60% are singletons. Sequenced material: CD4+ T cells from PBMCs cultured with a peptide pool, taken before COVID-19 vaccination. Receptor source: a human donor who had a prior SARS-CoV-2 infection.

CDR3 protein: CASSQSDRDTEAFF. CDR3 bases: TGTGCCAGCAGCCAATCGGACAGGGACACTGAAGCTTTCTTT. The chain couples TRBV3-1 (or the pseudogene TRBV3-2) to TRBJ1-1; 8 nucleotides line up with TRBD1. Per germline, CDR1 LGHDT and CDR2 YNNKEL (reference sequence). The CDR3 length is 14 residues. The V segment lost 2 bases and the J segment 3 bases; nucleotides outside the gene matches: 2.

The CDR3 region is CASSVRDTGPYGYTF. The CDR3 DNA is TGTGCCAGCAGCGTGAGAGATACAGGTCCCTATGGCTACACCTTC. The chain couples TRBV9 to TRBJ1-2; a possible D gene is TRBD1 (5 bases). With 2 bases removed from V and 4 bases from J, the gap between germline ends came to 15 bases. The V gene's germline CDR1 is SGDLS and CDR2 YYNGEE. The CDR3 contains 15 residues.

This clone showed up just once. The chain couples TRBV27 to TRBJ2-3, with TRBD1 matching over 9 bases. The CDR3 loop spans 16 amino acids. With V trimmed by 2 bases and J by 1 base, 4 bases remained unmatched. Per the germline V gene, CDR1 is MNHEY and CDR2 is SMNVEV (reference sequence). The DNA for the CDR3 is TGTGCCAGCAGTTTAACCCGGACAGGGGGCACAGATACGCAGTATTTT. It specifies CASSLTRTGGTDTQYF.

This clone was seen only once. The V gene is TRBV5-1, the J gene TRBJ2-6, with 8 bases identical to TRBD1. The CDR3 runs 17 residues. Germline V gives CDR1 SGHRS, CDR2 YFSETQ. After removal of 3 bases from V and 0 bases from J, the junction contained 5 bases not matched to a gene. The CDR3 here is CASSWGQANSGANVLTF. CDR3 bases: TGCGCCAGCAGCTGGGGACAGGCCAACTCTGGGGCCAACGTCCTGACTTTC.

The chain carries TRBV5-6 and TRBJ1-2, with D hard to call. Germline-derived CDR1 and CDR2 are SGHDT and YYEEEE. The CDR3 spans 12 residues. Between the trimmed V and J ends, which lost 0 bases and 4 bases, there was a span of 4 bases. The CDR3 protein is CASSLAFYGYTF. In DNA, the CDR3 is TGTGCCAGCAGCTTGGCCTTCTATGGCTACACCTTC.

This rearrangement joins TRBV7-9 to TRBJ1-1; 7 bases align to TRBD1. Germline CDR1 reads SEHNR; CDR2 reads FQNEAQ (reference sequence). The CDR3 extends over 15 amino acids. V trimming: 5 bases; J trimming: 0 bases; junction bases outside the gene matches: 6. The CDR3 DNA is TGTGCCAGCAGCCCCAGGGGGTCCATGAACACTGAAGCTTTCTTT. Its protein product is CASSPRGSMNTEAFF.

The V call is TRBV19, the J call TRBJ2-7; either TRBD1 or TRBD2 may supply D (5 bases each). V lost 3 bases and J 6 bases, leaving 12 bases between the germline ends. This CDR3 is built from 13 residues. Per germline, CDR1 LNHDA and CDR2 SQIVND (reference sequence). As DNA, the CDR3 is TGTGCCAGTAGTATCTTGAGGGGCGGCGAGCAGTACTTC. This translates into CASSILRGGEQYF.

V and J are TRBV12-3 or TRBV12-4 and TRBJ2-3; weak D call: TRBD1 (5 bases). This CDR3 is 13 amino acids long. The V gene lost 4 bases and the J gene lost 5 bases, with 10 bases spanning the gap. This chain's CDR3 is CASSSREEDTQYF. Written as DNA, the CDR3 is TGTGCCAGCAGTTCCAGGGAAGAAGATACGCAGTATTTT.

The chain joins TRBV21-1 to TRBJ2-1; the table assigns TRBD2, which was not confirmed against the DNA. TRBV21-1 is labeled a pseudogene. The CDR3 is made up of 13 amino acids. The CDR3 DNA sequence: TGTGCCAGCAGCAAGAGCGGGTGTGTTGAGCAGTTCTTC. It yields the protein CASSKSGCVEQFF.

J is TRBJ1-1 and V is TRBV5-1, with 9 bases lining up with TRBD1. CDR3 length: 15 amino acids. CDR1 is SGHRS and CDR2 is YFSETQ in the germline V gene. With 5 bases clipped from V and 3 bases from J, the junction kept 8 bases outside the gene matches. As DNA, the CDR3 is TGCGCCAGCAGTCGGGGACAGGGAACGTACACTGAAGCTTTCTTT. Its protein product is CASSRGQGTYTEAFF.

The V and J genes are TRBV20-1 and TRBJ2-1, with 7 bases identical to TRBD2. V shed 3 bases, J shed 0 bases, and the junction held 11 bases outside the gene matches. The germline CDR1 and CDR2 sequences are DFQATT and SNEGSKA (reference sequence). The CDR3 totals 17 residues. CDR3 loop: CSASKWDYTNSYNEQFF. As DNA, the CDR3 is TGCAGTGCTAGTAAGTGGGACTACACCAACTCCTACAATGAGCAGTTCTTC.

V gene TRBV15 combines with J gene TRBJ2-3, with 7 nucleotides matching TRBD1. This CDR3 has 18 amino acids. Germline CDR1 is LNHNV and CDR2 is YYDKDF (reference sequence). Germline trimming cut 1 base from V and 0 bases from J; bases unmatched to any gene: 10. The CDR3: CATSRGGDPGQSTDTQYF. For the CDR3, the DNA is TGTGCCACCAGCAGAGGGGGTGACCCGGGACAGAGCACAGATACGCAGTATTTT.

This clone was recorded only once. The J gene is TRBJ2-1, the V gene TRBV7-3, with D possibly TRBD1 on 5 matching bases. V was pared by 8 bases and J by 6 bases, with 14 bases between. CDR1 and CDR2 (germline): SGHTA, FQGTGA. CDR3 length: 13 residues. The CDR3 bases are TGTGCCAGCGGCCTAGGGGCGTCCAATGAGCAGTTCTTC. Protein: CASGLGASNEQFF.

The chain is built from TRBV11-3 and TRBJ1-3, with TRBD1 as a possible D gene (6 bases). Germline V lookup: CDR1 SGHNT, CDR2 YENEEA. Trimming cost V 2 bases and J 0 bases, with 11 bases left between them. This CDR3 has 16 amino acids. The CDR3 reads CASSLWGAPSGNTIYF. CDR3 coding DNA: TGTGCCAGCAGCTTATGGGGGGCTCCCTCTGGAAACACCATATATTTT.

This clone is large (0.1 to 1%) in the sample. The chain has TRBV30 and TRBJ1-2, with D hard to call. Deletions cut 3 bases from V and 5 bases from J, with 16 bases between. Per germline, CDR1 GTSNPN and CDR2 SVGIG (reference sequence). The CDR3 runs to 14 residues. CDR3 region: CAWSGSGLGYGYTF. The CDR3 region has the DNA TGTGCCTGGAGCGGTTCGGGCCTCGGGTATGGCTACACCTTC.

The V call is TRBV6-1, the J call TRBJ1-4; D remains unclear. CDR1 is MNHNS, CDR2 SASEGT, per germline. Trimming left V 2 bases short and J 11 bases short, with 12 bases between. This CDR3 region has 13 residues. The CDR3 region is CASSEPVRRKLFF. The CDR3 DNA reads TGTGCCAGCAGTGAACCCGTGCGGCGGAAACTGTTTTTT.

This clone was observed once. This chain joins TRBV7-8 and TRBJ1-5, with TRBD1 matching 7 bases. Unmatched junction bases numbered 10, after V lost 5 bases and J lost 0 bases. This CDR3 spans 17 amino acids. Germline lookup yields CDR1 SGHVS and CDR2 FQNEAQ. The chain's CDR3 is CASSQGQYVYSNQPQHF. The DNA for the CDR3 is TGTGCCAGCAGCCAGGGACAGTACGTTTATAGCAATCAGCCCCAGCATTTT.

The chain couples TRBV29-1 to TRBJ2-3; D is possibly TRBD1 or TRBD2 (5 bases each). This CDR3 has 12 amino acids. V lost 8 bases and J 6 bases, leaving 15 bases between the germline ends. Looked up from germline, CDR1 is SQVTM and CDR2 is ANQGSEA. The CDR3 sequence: CSTDGADDTQYF. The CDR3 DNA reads TGCAGCACAGACGGGGCGGACGATACGCAGTATTTT.

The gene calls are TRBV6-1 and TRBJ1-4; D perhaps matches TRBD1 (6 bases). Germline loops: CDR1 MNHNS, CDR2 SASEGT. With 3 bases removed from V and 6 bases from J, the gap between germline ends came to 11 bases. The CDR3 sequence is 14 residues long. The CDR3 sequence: CASSDQGNYEKLFF. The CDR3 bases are TGTGCCAGCAGTGACCAGGGGAATTATGAAAAACTGTTTTTT.

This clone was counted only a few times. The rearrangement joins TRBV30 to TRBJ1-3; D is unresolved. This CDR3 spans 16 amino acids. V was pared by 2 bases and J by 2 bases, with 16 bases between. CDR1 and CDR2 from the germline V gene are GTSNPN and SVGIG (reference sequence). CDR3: CAWSNFRVKTGNTIYF. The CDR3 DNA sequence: TGTGCCTGGAGTAATTTTAGGGTTAAAACTGGAAACACCATATATTTT. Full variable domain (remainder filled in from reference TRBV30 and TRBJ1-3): SQTIHQWPATLVQPVGSPLSLECTVEGTSNPNLYWYRQAAGRGLQLLFYSVGIGQISSEVPQNLSASRPQDRQFILSSKKLLLSDSGFYLCAWSNFRVKTGNTIYFGEGSWLTVV.